The next 8 T cell receptor beta chains were all read from a single sample in a study of shared clonotypes between healthy human individuals. Libraries were prepared by immunoSEQ multiplex PCR; TCRdb keeps only in-frame clonotypes and omits some of them. Among approximately 1,000,000 clones listed, 60% to 80% were seen once. Sequenced sample: memory CD4+ T cells from PBMCs. Subset given: CD45RA-negative fraction. Receptors originate from a man between 18 and 35 years old in good health. Some clones in this sample may be carry-over from other donors' samples.

A word on this clone: With only one base between it and a far larger clone, this is likely a read error. This sequence joins TRBV20-1 and TRBJ1-1; unclear D gene. The CDR3 runs to 11 residues. Germline CDR1 reads DFQATT; CDR2 reads SNEGSKA (reference sequence). V gave up 4 bases and J gave up 1 base, with 4 bases separating them. Here the CDR3 reads CSAIKNTEAFF. CDR3 sequence (DNA): TGCAGTGCTATTAAGAACACTGAAGCTTTCTTT.

This chain uses TRBV21-1 with TRBJ2-7. TRBV21-1 is noted as a pseudogene. This CDR3 is 18 amino acids long. The CDR3 is CASSNTRGGRRSSYEQYF. The CDR3 DNA sequence: TGTGCCAGCAGCAATACTAGGGGCGGGCGGCGGAGCTCCTACGAGCAGTACTTC.

The rearrangement links TRBV27 to TRBJ2-2; 7 positions agree with TRBD1. CDR3 length: 16 amino acids. V gave up 6 bases and J gave up 0 bases; unmatched junction bases: 7. The germline gives CDR1 MNHEY, CDR2 SMNVEV (reference sequence). The CDR3 here is CASRLTGVSNTGELFF. In nucleotides, the CDR3 is TGTGCCAGCAGATTAACAGGGGTATCGAACACCGGGGAGCTGTTTTTT.

V and J are TRBV5-1 and TRBJ2-3; no clear D gene. Germline V lookup: CDR1 SGHRS, CDR2 YFSETQ. The CDR3 sequence is 16 residues long. V gave up 4 bases and J gave up 5 bases, with 20 bases separating them. CDR3 residues: CASSPSGEKKVDTQYF. The CDR3 DNA follows: TGCGCCAGCAGCCCTTCAGGAGAAAAGAAAGTAGATACGCAGTATTTT. The whole variable domain, remainder taken from reference TRBV5-1 and TRBJ2-3, is KAGVTQTPRYLIKTRGQQVTLSCSPISGHRSVSWYQQTPGQGLQFLFEYFSETQRNKGNFPGRFSGRQFSNSRSEMNVSTLELGDSALYLCASSPSGEKKVDTQYFGPGTRLTVL.

The chain combines TRBV27 with TRBJ1-2, with D possibly matching TRBD1 (6 bases). Germline CDR1 reads MNHEY; CDR2 reads SMNVEV (reference sequence). The CDR3 contains 14 residues. V lost 2 bases and J lost 2, with 9 bases in between. CDR3 loop: CASSLTGGNYGYTF. CDR3 DNA sequence: TGTGCCAGCAGTTTAACGGGGGGCAACTATGGCTACACCTTC.

This sequence joins TRBV7-9 and TRBJ2-1; TRBD2 is a possible D gene (5 bases). There are 16 residues in the CDR3. Germline lookup yields CDR1 SEHNR and CDR2 FQNEAQ (reference sequence). V lost 0 bases, J lost 8 bases, and 17 bases lay in between. The CDR3 protein is CASSLAAGHAADEQFF. The CDR3 DNA reads TGTGCCAGCAGCTTAGCGGCGGGCCATGCAGCGGATGAGCAGTTCTTC.

The chain links TRBV27 to TRBJ2-1; D call uncertain. This CDR3 comprises 15 residues. Germline values: CDR1 MNHEY, CDR2 SMNVEV (reference sequence). Trimming pared 1 base from V and 0 bases from J, leaving 7 bases between. CDR3 nucleotides: TGTGCCAGCAGTTTATGGTCGAGCTCCTACAATGAGCAGTTCTTC. Protein product: CASSLWSSSYNEQFF.

This chain connects TRBV5-1 to TRBJ2-1; either TRBD1 or TRBD2 may supply D (5 bases each). The V end lost 4 bases, the J end lost 0 bases, and 14 bases lay between the germline ends. Germline V gene sequence: CDR1 SGHRS, CDR2 YFSETQ. The CDR3 consists of 16 residues. CDR3: CASSLGTTFSYNEQFF. The CDR3 DNA reads TGCGCCAGCAGCCTGGGGACGACATTCTCCTACAATGAGCAGTTCTTC.